Listed below are T cell receptor beta chains from one sample, sequenced in a study of blood T cell repertoires in COVID-19. Here immunoSEQ multiplex PCR was the method, and the copy in TCRdb shows in-frame clones only, minus some. The table records about 340,000 clones, 75% to 90% of them present only once. The specimen was peripheral blood. The source is a woman in her sixties with COVID-19, enrolled during active disease. Each CDR3 is given with its conserved first and last residue. The order of the fields is clone size, D gene, J gene, V gene, CDR3 protein, CDR3 DNA. D genes are given only for firm matches. Only part of the rows carry a size: once, few, many, or a class if the clone is expanded.

. TRBD1 TRBJ2-1 TRBV5-4 CASSFGQGRREQFF TGTGCCAGCAGCTTCGGACAGGGGCGGAGGGAGCAGTTCTTC
few . TRBJ2-7 TRBV28 CASSFRLYEQYF TGTGCCAGCAGTTTCCGACTATACGAGCAGTACTTC
. TRBD1 TRBJ2-7 TRBV3-1/TRBV3-2 CASSLGQGYSYEQYF TGTGCCAGCAGCCTAGGACAGGGCTACTCCTACGAGCAGTACTTC
. . TRBJ2-3 TRBV12-5 CASGLFFRGRDTQYF TGTGCTAGTGGTTTGTTTTTCCGGGGGAGGGATACGCAGTATTTT
. TRBD2 TRBJ2-5 TRBV7-3 CASSSSGGSGWETQYF TGTGCCAGCTCCTCTAGCGGGGGCTCCGGATGGGAGACCCAGTACTTC
. . TRBJ1-1 TRBV19 CASSIGQTWGTEAFF TGTGCCAGTAGTATCGGACAGACCTGGGGAACTGAAGCTTTCTTT
. TRBD1 TRBJ2-3 TRBV7-3 CASSGQGGGTDTQYF TGTGCCAGCAGCGGACAGGGGGGAGGCACAGATACGCAGTATTTT
. . TRBJ1-5 TRBV7-8 CASRPRGGNQPQHF TGTGCCAGCAGACCCAGGGGTGGCAATCAGCCCCAGCATTTT
. . TRBJ1-6 TRBV27 CASSSDSSYNSPLHF TGTGCCAGCAGTTCGGACAGCTCCTATAATTCACCCCTCCACTTT
. . TRBJ2-3 TRBV28 CASSGGTASTDTQYF TGTGCCAGCAGTGGCGGGACGGCAAGCACAGATACGCAGTATTTT
. . TRBJ2-7 TRBV5-4 CASSLALGQTLVPYEQYF TGTGCCAGCAGCTTGGCACTCGGACAGACCCTTGTGCCCTACGAGCAGTACTTC
. . TRBJ1-2 TRBV5-1 CASSLTGPIYGYTF TGCGCCAGCAGCCTGACAGGACCAATCTATGGCTACACCTTC
. . TRBJ2-5 TRBV7-7 CASSLGGPRGETQYF TGTGCCAGCAGCTTAGGGGGACCCAGGGGTGAGACCCAGTACTTC
. TRBD1 TRBJ2-5 TRBV7-9 CASSLPTGPQETQYF TGTGCCAGCAGTCTTCCGACAGGGCCACAAGAGACCCAGTACTTC
. TRBD1 TRBJ2-6 TRBV6-2/TRBV6-3 CASRYPSTGLGANVLTF TGTGCCAGCAGATACCCCTCGACAGGGTTGGGGGCCAACGTCCTGACTTTC